This TCR beta chain originates from a study of regulatory T cells in long-lasting Graves disease. Time point denoted: newly diagnosed GD, antithyroid drugs for less than 3 months. The TCR library was made from RNA that had been extracted from PBMCs in TRIzol. Germline assignment: CDR1 PRHDT and CDR2 FYEKMQ (reference sequence). The CDR3 totals 20 residues. V lost 0 bases, J lost 2 bases, and 15 bases stayed unmatched. In building TCR beta libraries, iRepertoire HTBI primers were used together with Arm-PCR of CDR3 regions. TCRdb ran MiXCR on the multiplex PCR reads and lists one entry per CDR3 protein. The table lists about 470,000 distinct CDR3 sequences, more than 12% of them singletons. This clonotype was counted a few times. Its antigen is currently unknown. Study-level findings and limits: TCR diversity was lower in persistent than newly diagnosed Graves' disease. Possibly, accuracy suffered from the small sample size.

The data were also submitted as part of a second study, on T cells in Graves' hyperthyroidism and ophthalmopathy. According to that study: With the HTBI primer set, the TCR CDR3 went through a first round of RT-PCR.

This clonotype originated in a woman under 40 with Graves disease. The sequencing here drew on peripheral blood mononuclear cells (PBMCs), taken at new diagnosis, from a patient treated with antithyroid drugs. The J gene is TRBJ2-4, the V gene TRBV13; 8 positions agree with TRBD1. In DNA, the CDR3 is TGTGCCAGCAGCTTAGGCCTACCCAGTCCAGGGGGCTGGTCCAAAAACATTCAGTACTTC. Translation: CASSLGLPSPGGWSKNIQYF.